This TCR beta chain was profiled in a study of blood T cell repertoires in COVID-19. This CDR3 region has 12 residues. The J segment lost 9 bases and the V segment lost 7 bases, leaving 11 bases of the junction unmatched. Germline lookup yields CDR1 SQVTM and CDR2 ANQGSEA. The assay was immunoSEQ multiplex PCR, and TCRdb's table has in-frame clones only and misses some. The sample contains roughly 150,000 clones, 83% of which appear only once. Material for sequencing was peripheral blood. V and J are TRBV29-1 and TRBJ2-7; TRBD1 agrees at 8 bases. The sequence came from a woman aged 80 or over with acute or convalescent COVID-19. The CDR3: CSAGQGAQGQYF. DNA of the CDR3: TGCAGCGCAGGACAGGGAGCTCAGGGGCAGTACTTC.